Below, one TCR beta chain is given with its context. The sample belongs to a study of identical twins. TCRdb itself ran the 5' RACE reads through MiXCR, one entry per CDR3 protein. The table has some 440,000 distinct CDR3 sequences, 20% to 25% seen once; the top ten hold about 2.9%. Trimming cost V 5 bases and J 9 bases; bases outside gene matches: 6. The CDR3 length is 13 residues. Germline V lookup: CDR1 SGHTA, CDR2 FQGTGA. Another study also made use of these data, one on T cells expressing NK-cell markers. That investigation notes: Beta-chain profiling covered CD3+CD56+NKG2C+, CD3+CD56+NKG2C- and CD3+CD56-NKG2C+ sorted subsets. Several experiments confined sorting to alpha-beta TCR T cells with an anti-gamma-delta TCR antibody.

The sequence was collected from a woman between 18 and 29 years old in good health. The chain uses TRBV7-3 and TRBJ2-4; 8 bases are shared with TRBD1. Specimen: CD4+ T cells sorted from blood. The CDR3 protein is CASSLDRASIQYF. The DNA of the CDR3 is TGTGCCAGCAGCCTGGACAGGGCAAGCATTCAGTACTTC.